The rows below give T cell receptor beta chains drawn from one sample of a study of CD8+CD57+ T cells in acquired aplastic anemia. TCRdb re-called the reads with MiXCR, one entry per CDR3 protein. The repertoire includes some 160,000 distinct CDR3 sequences, 45% to 55% of them detected once, and approximately 3% sits in the top ten. Sequenced material: sorted CD4+, CD8+, or CD8+CD57+ T cells (not recorded which) from PBMCs. The receptors here all came from a human donor with aplastic anemia. CDR3s include the opening cysteine and the closing phenylalanine or tryptophan. The order of the fields is J gene, D gene, clone size, V gene, CDR3 DNA, CDR3 protein. The D gene is left open where the match is weak. Part of the rows lack a size; the others show once, few, many or a class for expanded clones.

TRBJ2-7	NA	NA	TRBV4-2	TGTGCCAGCAGCCCTTTACAGGACTCCTACGAGCAGTACTTC	CASSPLQDSYEQYF
TRBJ2-7	TRBD2	once	TRBV11-2	TGTGCCAGCAGCTCCCATGGGGGGGTAGCGGGGGAGTACGAGCAGTACTTC	CASSSHGGVAGEYEQYF
TRBJ2-3	TRBD2	NA	TRBV25-1	TGTGCCAGCAGTGAAACGGGAGGGTGGGCAGATACGCAGTATTTT	CASSETGGWADTQYF
TRBJ2-2	NA	NA	TRBV11-1	TGTGCCAGCAGACCGTCCGGGACGTTGAACACCGGGGAGCTGTTTTTT	CASRPSGTLNTGELFF
TRBJ2-1	NA	NA	TRBV29-1	TGCAGCGTTCGAGGGACGGAATACAATGAGCAGTTCTTC	CSVRGTEYNEQFF
TRBJ1-1	NA	many	TRBV19	TGTGCCAGCGGACGCGGGAACACTGAAGCTTTCTTT	CASGRGNTEAFF
TRBJ1-6	TRBD1	NA	TRBV7-2	TGTGCCAGCAGCCCCGAGGGGGCGCAGAATTCACCCCTCCACTTT	CASSPEGAQNSPLHF
TRBJ2-2	NA	few	TRBV19	TGTGCCAGTCACAGCCAGGGGAACACCGGGGAGCTGTTTTTT	CASHSQGNTGELFF
TRBJ2-2	NA	many	TRBV2	TGTGCCAGCAGCCCGGACAGGAACACCGGGGAGCTGTTTTTT	CASSPDRNTGELFF
TRBJ2-5	TRBD1	many	TRBV7-7	TGTGCTAGCAGCTTAAATTGGGACAGGGACGAGACCCAGTACTTC	CASSLNWDRDETQYF
TRBJ2-3	TRBD1	many	TRBV4-1	TGCGCCAGCAGCCACTTCGACAGGGACGAAGATACGCAGTATTTT	CASSHFDRDEDTQYF
TRBJ1-1	TRBD1	NA	TRBV7-7	TGTGCTAGCAGCTCAGAGGCAGGGGGGAACACTGAAGCTTTCTTT	CASSSEAGGNTEAFF
TRBJ2-3	NA	NA	TRBV20-1	TGCAGTGCTAACAAAGGGGGGGGGTCAAGCACAGATACGCAGTATTTT	CSANKGGGSSTDTQYF
TRBJ2-1	NA	many	TRBV7-2	TGTGCCAGCAGCTTAGGAGGTGGGCTCTCCTACAATGAGCAGTTCTTC	CASSLGGGLSYNEQFF
TRBJ1-2	TRBD1	many	TRBV5-4	TGTGCCAGCAGCGCTGGACAGGAGTATGGCTACACCTTC	CASSAGQEYGYTF